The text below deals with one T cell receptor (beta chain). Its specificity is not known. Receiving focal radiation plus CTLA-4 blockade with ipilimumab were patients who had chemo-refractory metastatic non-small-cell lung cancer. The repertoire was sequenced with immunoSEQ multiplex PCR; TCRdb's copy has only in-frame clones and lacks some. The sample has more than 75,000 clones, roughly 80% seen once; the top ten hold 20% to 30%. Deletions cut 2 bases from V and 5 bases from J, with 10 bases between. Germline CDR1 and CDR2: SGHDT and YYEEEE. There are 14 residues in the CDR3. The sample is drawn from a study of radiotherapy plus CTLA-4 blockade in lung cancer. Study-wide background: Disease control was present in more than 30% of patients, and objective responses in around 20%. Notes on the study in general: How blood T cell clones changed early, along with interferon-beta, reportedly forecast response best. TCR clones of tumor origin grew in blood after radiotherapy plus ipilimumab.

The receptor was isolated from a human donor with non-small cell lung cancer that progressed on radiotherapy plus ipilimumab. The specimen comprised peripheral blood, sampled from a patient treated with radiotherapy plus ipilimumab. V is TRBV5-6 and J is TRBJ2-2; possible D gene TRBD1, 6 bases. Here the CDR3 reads CASSFGQGTGELFF. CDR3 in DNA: TGTGCCAGCAGCTTTGGGCAGGGGACCGGGGAGCTGTTTTTT.